Below are 2 T cell receptor beta chains sequenced from a single sample in a study of cytomegalovirus exposure and HLA in healthy donors. PCR employed 60 Vbeta and 13 Jbeta primers. Assay: immunoSEQ multiplex PCR; the TCRdb copy retains only in-frame clones and omits some. The table includes 150,000 to 200,000 clones, 75% to 90% detected once. Sequencing was done on a sample of PBMCs. These TCRs come from a woman aged 50 to 65 in good health and CMV-seropositive.

J is TRBJ2-5 and V is TRBV12-5; the match to TRBD2 covers 9 bases. Trimming took 5 bases from V and 1 from J; bases not matched to a gene: 11. Germline assignment: CDR1 LGHNT and CDR2 FRNRAP. The CDR3 loop spans 17 amino acids. The CDR3 protein is CASGLQAGGGVQETQYF. The CDR3 DNA reads as TGTGCTAGTGGTCTGCAGGCAGGCGGGGGGGTCCAAGAGACCCAGTACTTC.

In this sample, this clone turned up once. The gene calls are TRBV2 and TRBJ2-2; the match to TRBD2 covers 10 bases. CDR1 is SNHLY and CDR2 is FYNNEI in the germline V gene. CDR3 length: 17 amino acids. Losses at the gene ends were 3 bases for V and 0 bases for J; bases not matched to a gene: 4. The CDR3 protein is CASSEISGRSNTGELFF. In nucleotides, the CDR3 is TGTGCCAGCAGTGAGATTAGCGGGAGGTCGAACACCGGGGAGCTGTTTTTT.